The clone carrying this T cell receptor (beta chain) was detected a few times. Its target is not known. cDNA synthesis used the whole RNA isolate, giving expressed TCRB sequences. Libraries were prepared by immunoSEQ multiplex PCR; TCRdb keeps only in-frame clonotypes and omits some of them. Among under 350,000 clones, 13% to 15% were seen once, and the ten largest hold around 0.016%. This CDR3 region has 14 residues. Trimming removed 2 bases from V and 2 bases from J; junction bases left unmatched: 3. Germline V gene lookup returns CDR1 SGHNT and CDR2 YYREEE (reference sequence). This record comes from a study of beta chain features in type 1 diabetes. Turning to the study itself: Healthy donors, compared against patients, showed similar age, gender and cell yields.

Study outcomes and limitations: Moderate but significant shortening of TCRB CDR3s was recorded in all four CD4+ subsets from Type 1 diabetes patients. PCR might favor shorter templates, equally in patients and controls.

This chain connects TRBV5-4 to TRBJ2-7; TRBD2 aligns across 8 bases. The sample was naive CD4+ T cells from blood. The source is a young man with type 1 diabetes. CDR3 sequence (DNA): TGTGCCAGCAGCTTTACTAGCGGCCCCTACGAGCAGTACTTC. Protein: CASSFTSGPYEQYF.